The rows below give T cell receptor beta chains drawn from one sample of a study of cytotoxic CD8 clonotypes in ibrutinib-treated CLL. Repertoires were generated with immunoSEQ multiplex PCR, while TCRdb's copy carries only in-frame clones and drops some. Among hundreds of thousands of clones listed, 60% to 75% were seen once. The sequencing here drew on PBMCs, taken after 24 months of ibrutinib treatment. Source of these receptors: a human donor with chronic lymphocytic leukemia. Each CDR3 is given with its conserved first and last residue.

v_gene: TRBV7-6
j_gene: NA
CDR3aa: CASSLPDRGDEQYF

v_gene: TRBV6-5
j_gene: TRBJ1-5
CDR3aa: CASSYSVGQPQHF

v_gene: TRBV6-5
j_gene: TRBJ2-5
CDR3aa: CASSSPGETQYF

v_gene: TRBV6-5
j_gene: TRBJ1-2
CDR3aa: CASSQGLLGGYTF

v_gene: TRBV19
j_gene: TRBJ2-7
CDR3aa: CASSMDRILYF

v_gene: TRBV6-4
j_gene: TRBJ2-1
CDR3aa: CASSDMAYNEQFF

v_gene: TRBV28
j_gene: TRBJ2-5
CDR3aa: CASSLRASQYF

v_gene: TRBV10-1
j_gene: TRBJ2-1
CDR3aa: CASSVSGIKNEQFF

v_gene: TRBV5-1
j_gene: TRBJ1-4
CDR3aa: CASSPEEGPKLGENKLFF

v_gene: TRBV28
j_gene: TRBJ1-5
CDR3aa: CASIRPGNSNQPQHF

v_gene: TRBV29-1
j_gene: TRBJ2-1
CDR3aa: CSTSQGGTYNEQFF

v_gene: TRBV28
j_gene: TRBJ2-2
CDR3aa: CASRKGQARTGELFF

v_gene: TRBV2
j_gene: TRBJ1-1
CDR3aa: CASTREGGWNTEAFF

v_gene: TRBV28
j_gene: TRBJ2-7
CDR3aa: CASISSGPEYEQYF

v_gene: TRBV9
j_gene: TRBJ2-1
CDR3aa: CASSGSGLVYNEQFF

v_gene: TRBV11-1
j_gene: TRBJ1-1
CDR3aa: CASSLNVPGTEGTEAFF

v_gene: TRBV14
j_gene: TRBJ1-2
CDR3aa: CASSQPGASSDYGYTF

v_gene: TRBV9
j_gene: TRBJ2-1
CDR3aa: CASSPHRDPSSYNEQFF

v_gene: TRBV19
j_gene: TRBJ1-5
CDR3aa: CASRPTGLLGQPQHF

v_gene: TRBV9
j_gene: TRBJ1-1
CDR3aa: CASSVAKGLTEAFF

v_gene: TRBV30
j_gene: TRBJ2-2
CDR3aa: CAWSVVRTTNTGELFF

v_gene: TRBV6-5
j_gene: TRBJ2-1
CDR3aa: CASSYLGYRVNEQFF

v_gene: TRBV28
j_gene: TRBJ2-7
CDR3aa: CASTSPGEIEQYF

v_gene: TRBV7-8
j_gene: TRBJ2-3
CDR3aa: CASSLAPGPKDTQYF

v_gene: TRBV11-2
j_gene: TRBJ2-3
CDR3aa: CASSLDGGEDTQYF

v_gene: TRBV5-1
j_gene: TRBJ2-3
CDR3aa: CASSLARAGTDTQYF

v_gene: TRBV30
j_gene: TRBJ2-3
CDR3aa: CAWSGKAGLADTQYF

v_gene: TRBV7-8
j_gene: TRBJ2-7
CDR3aa: CASSSENGAHYEQYF

v_gene: TRBV18
j_gene: TRBJ2-1
CDR3aa: CASSPSGLAIDEQFF

v_gene: TRBV6-5
j_gene: TRBJ2-1
CDR3aa: CASSSEGVYNEQFF

v_gene: TRBV7-2
j_gene: TRBJ2-1
CDR3aa: CASSLNGHPYNEQFF

v_gene: TRBV28
j_gene: TRBJ1-5
CDR3aa: CASLESNQPQHF

v_gene: TRBV6-5
j_gene: TRBJ1-1
CDR3aa: CASSSPTGEAFF

v_gene: TRBV6-5
j_gene: TRBJ2-1
CDR3aa: CASSYLGEGTEQFF

v_gene: TRBV5-1
j_gene: TRBJ2-2
CDR3aa: CASSFFTSTGELFF

v_gene: TRBV27
j_gene: TRBJ2-1
CDR3aa: CASKSGYNEQFF

v_gene: TRBV7-7
j_gene: TRBJ2-7
CDR3aa: CASSLGEGPYEQYF

v_gene: TRBV9
j_gene: TRBJ2-1
CDR3aa: CASSVEIVATGQFF

v_gene: TRBV5-6
j_gene: TRBJ2-5
CDR3aa: CASSFWEGETQYF

v_gene: TRBV4-3
j_gene: TRBJ1-2
CDR3aa: CASSPGQGLYSYGYTF

v_gene: TRBV13
j_gene: TRBJ2-5
CDR3aa: CASSFAETQYF

v_gene: TRBV28
j_gene: TRBJ2-2
CDR3aa: CASSPTSTGELFF

v_gene: TRBV5-6
j_gene: TRBJ2-3
CDR3aa: CASSQGLAGIGDTQYF

v_gene: TRBV10-1
j_gene: TRBJ2-5
CDR3aa: CASSLRQQETQYF

v_gene: TRBV6-5
j_gene: TRBJ1-2
CDR3aa: CASSWGATGNGYTF

v_gene: TRBV6-5
j_gene: TRBJ1-1
CDR3aa: CASTQGQGATEAFF

v_gene: TRBV28
j_gene: TRBJ2-3
CDR3aa: CASSLNLVMADAQYF

v_gene: TRBV6-6
j_gene: TRBJ2-7
CDR3aa: CASSLQGGEQYF

v_gene: TRBV6-5
j_gene: TRBJ2-1
CDR3aa: CASSYGGLAGEQFF

v_gene: TRBV14
j_gene: TRBJ2-3
CDR3aa: CASSSRLAEAWGTQYF

v_gene: TRBV28
j_gene: TRBJ2-3
CDR3aa: CASSGTAYTPDTQYF

v_gene: TRBV5-1
j_gene: TRBJ2-7
CDR3aa: CASSPGAGELTYEQYF

v_gene: TRBV7-9
j_gene: TRBJ2-2
CDR3aa: CASSFPTSGLGAAGELFF

v_gene: TRBV2
j_gene: TRBJ2-1
CDR3aa: CASKEMYSYNEQFF